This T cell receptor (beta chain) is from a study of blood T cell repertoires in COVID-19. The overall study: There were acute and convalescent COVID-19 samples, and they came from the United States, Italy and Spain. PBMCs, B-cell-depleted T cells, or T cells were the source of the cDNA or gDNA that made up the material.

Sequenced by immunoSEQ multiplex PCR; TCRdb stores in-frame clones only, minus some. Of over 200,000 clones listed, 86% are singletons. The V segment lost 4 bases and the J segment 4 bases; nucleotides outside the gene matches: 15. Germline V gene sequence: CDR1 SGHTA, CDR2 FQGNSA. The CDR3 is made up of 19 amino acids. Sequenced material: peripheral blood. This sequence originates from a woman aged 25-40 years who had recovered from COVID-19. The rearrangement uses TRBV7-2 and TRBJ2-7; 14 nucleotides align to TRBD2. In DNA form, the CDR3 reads TGTGCCAGCAGCTCCTTAGGCGCCTCCGGGACTAGCGGGGGTTACGAGCAGTACTTC. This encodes CASSSLGASGTSGGYEQYF. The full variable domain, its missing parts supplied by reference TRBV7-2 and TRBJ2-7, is GAGVSQSPSNKVTEKGKDVELRCDPISGHTALYWYRQSLGQGLEFLIYFQGNSAPDKSGLPSDRFSAERTGGSVSTLTIQRTQQEDSAVYLCASSSLGASGTSGGYEQYFGPGTRLTVT.